Each of the 15 T cell receptor beta chains below was sequenced from the same sample in a study of shared clonotypes between healthy human individuals. Profiled with immunoSEQ multiplex PCR; TCRdb holds only in-frame clones, not every one. The repertoire includes more than 450,000 clones, about four fifths of them detected once, and under 15% sits in the top ten. Specimen: PBMCs. Receptors were obtained from a woman aged 40 to 55 in good health. Some clones in this sample may be carry-over from other donors' samples.

This chain connects TRBV9 to TRBJ2-7; D not resolved. The V and J ends lost 0 bases and 2 bases respectively, with 12 bases between them. The CDR3 runs 15 residues. CDR1 and CDR2 from the germline V gene are SGDLS and YYNGEE. DNA of the CDR3: TGTGCCAGCAGCGTAGCCAAGGACGGTGCCTACGAGCAGTACTTC. This gives the protein CASSVAKDGAYEQYF.

The chain combines TRBV29-1 with TRBJ2-5; D may be TRBD1 (5 bases). This CDR3 is 12 amino acids long. Trimming took 3 bases from V and 2 from J, leaving 7 bases between them. The germline V gene has CDR1 SQVTM and CDR2 ANQGSEA. The CDR3 loop is CSVDRQQETQYF. The CDR3 nucleotides are TGCAGCGTTGACAGACAGCAAGAGACCCAGTACTTC.

The chain uses TRBV6-6 and TRBJ1-1; D might be TRBD1 (5 bases). Looked up from germline, CDR1 is MNHNY and CDR2 is SVGAGI (reference sequence). The CDR3 totals 14 residues. V lost 8 bases, J lost 4 bases, and 17 bases lay in between. As DNA, the CDR3 is TGTGCCAGCGCACGCCCAGGGAGGGGCACTGAAGCTTTCTTT. Protein product: CASARPGRGTEAFF.

This clone turned up a few times. The V call is TRBV9, the J call TRBJ2-5; D unresolved. CDR1 is SGDLS and CDR2 is YYNGEE in the germline V gene. Trimming took 0 bases from V and 3 from J, leaving 3 bases between them. This CDR3 region has 12 residues. In nucleotides, the CDR3 is TGTGCCAGCAGCGTAGGGGAAGAGACCCAGTACTTC. Residues: CASSVGEETQYF.

The chain joins TRBV11-2 to TRBJ2-7; 11 positions agree with TRBD2. The CDR3 loop spans 17 amino acids. Losses at the gene ends were 5 bases for V and 2 bases for J; bases not matched to a gene: 11. Germline values: CDR1 SGHAT, CDR2 FQNNGV. CDR3 nucleotides: TGTGCCAGCAGCCCCGGGACTAGCGGCACGGAGCCCTACGAGCAGTACTTC. Its translation: CASSPGTSGTEPYEQYF.

About this clone: The identical CDR3 is also encoded by other nucleotide sequences in the sample. The CDR3 reads CASSLRPSGSSYNEQFF. The CDR3 DNA reads TGTGCCAGCAGCTTACGACCCAGCGGAAGCTCCTACAATGAGCAGTTCTTC. The rearrangement links TRBV7-3 to TRBJ2-1, with a weak D call TRBD2 (5 bases). This CDR3 comprises 17 residues. V lost 2 bases, J lost 0 bases, and 14 bases lay in between. Per the germline V gene, CDR1 is SGHTA and CDR2 is FQGTGA.

V usage is TRBV6-1 and J usage is TRBJ2-3; TRBD2 matches 12 bases. Germline V gene sequence: CDR1 MNHNS, CDR2 SASEGT. The CDR3 contains 17 residues. J lost 2 bases, V lost 0 bases, and 3 bases had no gene match. For the CDR3, the DNA is TGTGCCAGCAGTGAAGCACGACTAGCGGGAGCCACAGATACGCAGTATTTT. Translated, it gives CASSEARLAGATDTQYF.

This clone has only a few counts. The chain links TRBV7-9 to TRBJ2-1; D may be TRBD2 (6 bases). This CDR3 has 13 amino acids. V was pared by 5 bases and J by 10 bases, with 15 bases between. Germline assignment: CDR1 SEHNR and CDR2 FQNEAQ (reference sequence). DNA for the CDR3: TGTGCCAGCAGCCCACGGAGGAGCGGGGAGCAGTTCTTC. As protein: CASSPRRSGEQFF.

The chain has TRBV5-1 and TRBJ2-5; D unclear. CDR1 SGHRS and CDR2 YFSETQ come from the germline V gene. The V end lost 0 bases, the J end lost 3 bases, and 15 bases lay between the germline ends. The CDR3 sequence is 16 residues long. The CDR3 sequence: CASSLGQAAGKETQYF. In DNA form, the CDR3 reads TGCGCCAGCAGCTTGGGCCAGGCGGCAGGTAAAGAGACCCAGTACTTC. The variable domain in full, with the rest retrieved from reference TRBV5-1 and TRBJ2-5, is KAGVTQTPRYLIKTRGQQVTLSCSPISGHRSVSWYQQTPGQGLQFLFEYFSETQRNKGNFPGRFSGRQFSNSRSEMNVSTLELGDSALYLCASSLGQAAGKETQYFGPGTRLLVL.

This sequence joins TRBV5-4 and TRBJ2-1, with 8 bases that match TRBD2. The V gene's germline CDR1 is SGHNT and CDR2 YYREEE (reference sequence). CDR3 length: 15 residues. The junction had 4 bases not matched to a gene; V was cut back by 0 bases and J by 5 bases. The CDR3 region has the DNA TGTGCCAGCAGCTTGGGGACTAGCCGAAACAATGAGCAGTTCTTC. Translation: CASSLGTSRNNEQFF.

The rearrangement joins TRBV10-2 to TRBJ2-7; 8 bases match TRBD1. Germline CDR1 and CDR2: WSHSY and SAAADI. CDR3 length: 12 residues. Trimming removed 10 bases from V and 3 bases from J; junction bases left unmatched: 5. CDR3 nucleotide sequence: TGCGCCACCGGACAGGGCGTCTACGAGCAGTACTTC. Translated: CATGQGVYEQYF.

A note on this clone: One end of the junction fails to match germline, which may point to a read error. This sequence joins TRBV7-9 and TRBJ1-4; 7 bases agree with TRBD1. In germline, CDR1 is SEHNR, CDR2 FQNEAQ (reference sequence). The CDR3 has 13 residues. Written as DNA, the CDR3 is TGTGCCAGCAGCTTACAGGGACCGGGACAGCCCGCTTTT. Protein: CASSLQGPGQPAF.

CDR3 residues: CAISEPITGTNTEAFF. The CDR3, as DNA: TGTGCCATCAGTGAGCCCATAACAGGGACAAATACTGAAGCTTTCTTT. The chain recombines TRBV10-3 with TRBJ1-1; D is possibly TRBD1 (6 bases). V was trimmed by 2 bases and J by 5 bases, leaving 18 bases between them. The CDR3 covers 16 residues. Germline V lookup: CDR1 ENHRY, CDR2 SYGVKD.

This clone came up a few times. The CDR3 loop reads CATSPRDRPYEQYF. DNA of the CDR3: TGTGCCACCTCTCCCCGGGACCGCCCATACGAGCAGTACTTC. The rearrangement uses TRBV11-3 and TRBJ2-7; D is tentatively TRBD1 or TRBD2 (5 bases each). The CDR3 sequence is 14 residues long. CDR1 is SGHNT, CDR2 YENEEA, per germline. Between the trimmed V and J ends, which lost 10 bases and 4 bases, there was a span of 20 bases.

CDR3 sequence (DNA): TGTGCCAGCAGCCTCGTTCTAGCGGGAATCTACGAGCAGTACTTC. It specifies CASSLVLAGIYEQYF. V usage is TRBV7-9 and J usage is TRBJ2-7; 9 positions match TRBD2. The germline CDR1 and CDR2 sequences are SEHNR and FQNEAQ (reference sequence). The CDR3 has 15 residues. Losses at the gene ends were 5 bases for V and 3 bases for J; bases not matched to a gene: 8.